This T cell receptor (beta chain) was obtained from a study of spatial heterogeneity in lung cancer. Time point described: sample taken at primary tumor resection. Unsorted whole RNA samples from tumor, nontumor lung or frozen PBMC were sequenced. Donors were around 70 untreated early-stage non-small cell lung cancer patients. A remark on this clonotype: Its antigen is not identified. This clone may be a read error of a much larger clone one base away.

The study, taken as a whole, reports: Relative to follow-up, resection was when ubiquitous expanded tumor TCRs appeared more in blood.

The germline V gene encodes CDR1 KGHSH and CDR2 LQKENI. The CDR3 covers 14 residues. A distinct unique molecular identifier was carried by each TCR cDNA molecule. TCRdb processed the 5' RACE reads anew with MiXCR; each CDR3 protein has one entry. The table records over 10,000 distinct CDR3 sequences, 17% of them present only once. The input for sequencing was PBMCs, taken at surgery. The clonotype originates from a male donor with early-stage non-small cell lung cancer. V gene TRBV18 combines with J gene TRBJ2-4; TRBD1 is a possible D gene (5 bases). The CDR3 is CANSPGQGENIQYF. For the CDR3, the DNA is TGTGCCAACTCACCAGGGCAGGGCGAAAACATTCAGTACTTC.